This T cell receptor beta chain was observed in a study of T cells in Graves' hyperthyroidism and ophthalmopathy. TCR beta CDR3 sequences were amplified from RNA transcripts. First-round RT-PCR with HTBI primers amplified the TCR CDR3 region. TCRdb re-derived calls from the multiplex PCR reads in MiXCR, one entry per CDR3 protein. The profile shows over 350,000 distinct CDR3 sequences, approximately 18% of them singletons. The CDR3 runs to 11 residues. Per germline, CDR1 KGHDR and CDR2 SFDVKD. Between the trimmed V and J ends, which lost 3 bases and 7 bases, there was a span of 5 bases. The chain links TRBV24-1 to TRBJ1-2; D gene unclear. The source of this sequence is a man between 18 and 35 years old with Graves' ophthalmopathy. The sample consisted of blood. The CDR3 loop is CATSDESGYTF. As DNA, the CDR3 is TGTGCCACCAGTGATGAGAGTGGCTACACCTTC.